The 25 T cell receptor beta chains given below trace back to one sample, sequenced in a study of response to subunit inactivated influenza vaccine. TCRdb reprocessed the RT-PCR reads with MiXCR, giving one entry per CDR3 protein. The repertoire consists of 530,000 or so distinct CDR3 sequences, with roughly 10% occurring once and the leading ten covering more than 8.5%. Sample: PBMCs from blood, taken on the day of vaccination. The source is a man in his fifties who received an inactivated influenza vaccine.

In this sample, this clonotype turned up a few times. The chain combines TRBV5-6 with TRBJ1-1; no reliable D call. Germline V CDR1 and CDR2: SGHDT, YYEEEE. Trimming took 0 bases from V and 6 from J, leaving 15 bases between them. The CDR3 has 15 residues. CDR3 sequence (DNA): TGTGCCAGCAGCTTGGTCGGGCAGGAACCGCCTGAAGCTTTCTTT. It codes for CASSLVGQEPPEAFF.

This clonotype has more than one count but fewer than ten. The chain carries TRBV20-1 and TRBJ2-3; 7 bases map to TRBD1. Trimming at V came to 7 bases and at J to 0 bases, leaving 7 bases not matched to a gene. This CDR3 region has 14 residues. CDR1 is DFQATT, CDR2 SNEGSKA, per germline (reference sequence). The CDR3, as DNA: TGCAGTGTAGTGTTGGACAGGAGCACAGATACGCAGTATTTT. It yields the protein CSVVLDRSTDTQYF.

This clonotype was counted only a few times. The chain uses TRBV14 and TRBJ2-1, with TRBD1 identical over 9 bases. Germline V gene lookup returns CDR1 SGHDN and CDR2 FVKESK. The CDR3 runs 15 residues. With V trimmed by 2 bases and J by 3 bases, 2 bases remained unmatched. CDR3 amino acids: CASSQTGGFYNEQFF. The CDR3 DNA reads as TGTGCCAGCAGCCAAACAGGGGGCTTCTACAATGAGCAGTTCTTC.

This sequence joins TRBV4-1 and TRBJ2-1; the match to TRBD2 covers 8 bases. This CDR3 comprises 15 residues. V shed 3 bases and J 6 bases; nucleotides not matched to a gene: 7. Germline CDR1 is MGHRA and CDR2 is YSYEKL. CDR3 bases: TGCGCCAGCAGCCACCCGGGACTAGGGCGCAATGAGCAGTTCTTC. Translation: CASSHPGLGRNEQFF.

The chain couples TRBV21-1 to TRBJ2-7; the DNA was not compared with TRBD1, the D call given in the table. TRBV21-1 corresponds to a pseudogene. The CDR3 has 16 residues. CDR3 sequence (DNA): TGTGCCAGCAGCTACAGGGGTTCTAGCGACACCTACGAGCAGTACTTC. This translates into CASSYRGSSDTYEQYF.

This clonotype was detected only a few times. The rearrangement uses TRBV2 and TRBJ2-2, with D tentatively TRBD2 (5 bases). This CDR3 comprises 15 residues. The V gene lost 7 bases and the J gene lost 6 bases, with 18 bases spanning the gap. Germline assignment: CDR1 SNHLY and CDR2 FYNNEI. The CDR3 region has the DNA TGTGCCAGCAAGTTGGGGAGTTCGTTGTCCGGGGAGCTGTTTTTT. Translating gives CASKLGSSLSGELFF.

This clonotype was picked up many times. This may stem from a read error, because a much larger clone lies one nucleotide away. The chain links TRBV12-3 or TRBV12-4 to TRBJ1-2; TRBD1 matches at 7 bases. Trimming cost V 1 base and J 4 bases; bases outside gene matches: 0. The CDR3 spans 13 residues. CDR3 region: CASSLGTGYGYTF. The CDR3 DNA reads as TGTGCCAGCAGTTTAGGGACAGGCTATGGCTACACCTTC.

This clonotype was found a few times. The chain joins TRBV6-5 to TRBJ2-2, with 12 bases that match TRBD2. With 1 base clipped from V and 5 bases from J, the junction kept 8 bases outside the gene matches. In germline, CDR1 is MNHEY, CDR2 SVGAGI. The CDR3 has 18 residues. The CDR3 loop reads CASSYLRLAGVQTGELFF. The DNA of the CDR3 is TGTGCCAGCAGTTACTTAAGACTAGCGGGAGTGCAAACCGGGGAGCTGTTTTTT.

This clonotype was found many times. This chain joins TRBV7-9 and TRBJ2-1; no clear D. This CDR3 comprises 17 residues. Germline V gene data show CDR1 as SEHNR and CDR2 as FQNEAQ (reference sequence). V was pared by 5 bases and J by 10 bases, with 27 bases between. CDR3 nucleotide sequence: TGTGCCAGCAGCCACCTACCTAGGGTAGCCCGAGAAGACGAGCAGTTCTTC. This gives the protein CASSHLPRVAREDEQFF.

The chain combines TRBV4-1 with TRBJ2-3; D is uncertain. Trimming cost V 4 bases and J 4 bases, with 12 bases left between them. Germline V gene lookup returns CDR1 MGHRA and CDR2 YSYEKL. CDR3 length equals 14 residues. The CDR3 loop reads CASSLIPWADTQYF. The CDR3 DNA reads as TGCGCCAGCAGCCTTATACCTTGGGCAGATACGCAGTATTTT.

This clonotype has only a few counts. CDR3 coding DNA: TGTGCCAGCAGTCGAAAGGACAGGGCCGACACTGAAGCTTTCTTT. Protein: CASSRKDRADTEAFF. V usage is TRBV4-2 and J usage is TRBJ1-1; 8 bases match TRBD1. This CDR3 is built from 15 residues. CDR1 and CDR2 (germline): LGHNA, YNFKEQ. Germline trimming cut 6 bases from V and 3 bases from J; bases unmatched to any gene: 9.

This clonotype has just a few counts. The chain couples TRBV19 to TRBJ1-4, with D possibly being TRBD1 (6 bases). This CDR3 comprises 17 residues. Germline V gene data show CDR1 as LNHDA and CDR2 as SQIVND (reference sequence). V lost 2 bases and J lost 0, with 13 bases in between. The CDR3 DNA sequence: TGTGCCAGTAGTATACTGACAGGCCCGGCAACTAATGAAAAACTGTTTTTT. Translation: CASSILTGPATNEKLFF.

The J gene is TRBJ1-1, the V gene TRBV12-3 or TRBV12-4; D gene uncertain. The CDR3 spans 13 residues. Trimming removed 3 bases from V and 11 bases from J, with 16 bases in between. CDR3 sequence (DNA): TGTGCCAGCAGTTTTCCCTCCGGGAGGATGGCTTTCTTT. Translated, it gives CASSFPSGRMAFF.

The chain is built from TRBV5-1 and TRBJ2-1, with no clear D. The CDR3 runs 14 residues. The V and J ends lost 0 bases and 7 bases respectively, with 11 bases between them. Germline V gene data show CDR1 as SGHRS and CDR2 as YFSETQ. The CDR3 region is CASSLALQLNEQFF. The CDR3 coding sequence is TGCGCCAGCAGCTTGGCCTTACAGTTAAATGAGCAGTTCTTC.

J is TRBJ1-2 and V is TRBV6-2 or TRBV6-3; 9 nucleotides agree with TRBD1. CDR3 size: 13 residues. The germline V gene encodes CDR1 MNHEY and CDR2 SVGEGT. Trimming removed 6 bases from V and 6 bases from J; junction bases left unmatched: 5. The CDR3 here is CASSRQGVHGYTF. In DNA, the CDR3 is TGTGCCAGCAGCAGACAGGGGGTACATGGCTACACCTTC.

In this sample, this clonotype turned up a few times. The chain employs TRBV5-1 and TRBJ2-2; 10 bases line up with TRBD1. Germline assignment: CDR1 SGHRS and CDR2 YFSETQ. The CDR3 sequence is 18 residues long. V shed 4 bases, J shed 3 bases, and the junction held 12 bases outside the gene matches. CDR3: CASSLLAGTGVYTGELFF. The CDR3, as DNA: TGCGCCAGCAGCCTTTTGGCAGGGACAGGGGTCTACACCGGGGAGCTGTTTTTT.

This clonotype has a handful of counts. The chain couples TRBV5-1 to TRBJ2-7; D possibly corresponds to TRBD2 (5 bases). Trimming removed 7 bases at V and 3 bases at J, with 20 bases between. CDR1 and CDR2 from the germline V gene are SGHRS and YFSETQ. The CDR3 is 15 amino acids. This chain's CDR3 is CASGSDPPTVYEQYF. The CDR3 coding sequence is TGCGCCAGCGGGAGCGATCCCCCGACGGTCTACGAGCAGTACTTC.

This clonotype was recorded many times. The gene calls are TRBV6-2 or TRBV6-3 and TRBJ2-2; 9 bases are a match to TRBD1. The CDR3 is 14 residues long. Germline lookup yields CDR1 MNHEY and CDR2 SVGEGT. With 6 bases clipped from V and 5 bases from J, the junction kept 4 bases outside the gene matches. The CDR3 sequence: CASSGTGRTGELFF. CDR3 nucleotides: TGTGCCAGCAGCGGGACAGGGAGAACCGGGGAGCTGTTTTTT.

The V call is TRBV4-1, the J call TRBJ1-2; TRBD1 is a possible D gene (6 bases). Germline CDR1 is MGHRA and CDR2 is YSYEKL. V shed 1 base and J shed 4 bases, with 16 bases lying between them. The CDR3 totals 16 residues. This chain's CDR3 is CASSQVGRDKPYGYTF. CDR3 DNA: TGCGCCAGCAGCCAAGTAGGCCGGGACAAGCCCTATGGCTACACCTTC.

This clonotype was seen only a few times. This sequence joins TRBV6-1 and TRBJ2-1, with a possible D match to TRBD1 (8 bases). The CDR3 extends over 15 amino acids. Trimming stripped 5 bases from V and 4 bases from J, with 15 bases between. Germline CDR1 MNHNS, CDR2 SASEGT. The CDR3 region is CASSKTGEGYNEQFF. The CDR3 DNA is TGTGCCAGCAGTAAGACAGGGGAGGGATACAATGAGCAGTTCTTC.

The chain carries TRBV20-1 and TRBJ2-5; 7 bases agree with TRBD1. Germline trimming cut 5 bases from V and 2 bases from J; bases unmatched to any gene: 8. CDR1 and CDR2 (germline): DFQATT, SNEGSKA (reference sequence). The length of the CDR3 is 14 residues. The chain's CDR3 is CSAGRGQIQETQYF. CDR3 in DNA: TGCAGTGCTGGCCGGGGACAGATTCAAGAGACCCAGTACTTC.

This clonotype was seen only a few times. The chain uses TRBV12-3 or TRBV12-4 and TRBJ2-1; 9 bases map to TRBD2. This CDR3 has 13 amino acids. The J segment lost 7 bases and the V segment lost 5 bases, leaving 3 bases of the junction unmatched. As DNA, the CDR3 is TGTGCCAGCAGTCCTAGCGGGGCAAATGAGCAGTTCTTC. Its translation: CASSPSGANEQFF.

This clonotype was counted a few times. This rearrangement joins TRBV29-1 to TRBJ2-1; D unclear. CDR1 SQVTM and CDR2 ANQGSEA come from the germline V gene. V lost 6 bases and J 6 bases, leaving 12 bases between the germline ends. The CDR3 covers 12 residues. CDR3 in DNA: TGCAGCGTCCCCCTCAGCTCCAATGAGCAGTTCTTC. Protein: CSVPLSSNEQFF.

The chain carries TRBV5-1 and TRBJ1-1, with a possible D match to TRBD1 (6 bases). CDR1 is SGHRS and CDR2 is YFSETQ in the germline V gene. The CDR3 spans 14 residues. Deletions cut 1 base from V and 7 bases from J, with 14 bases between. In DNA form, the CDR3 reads TGCGCCAGCAGCTTGCCTTCCGGGGGGCGTGAAGCTTTCTTT. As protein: CASSLPSGGREAFF.

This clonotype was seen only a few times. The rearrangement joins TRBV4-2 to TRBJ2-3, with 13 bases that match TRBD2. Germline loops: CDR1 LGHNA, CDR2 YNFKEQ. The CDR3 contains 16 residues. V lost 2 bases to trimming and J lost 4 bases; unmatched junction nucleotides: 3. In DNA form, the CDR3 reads TGTGCCAGCAGCCAACCAACTAGCGGGGGGGCAGATACGCAGTATTTT. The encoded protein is CASSQPTSGGADTQYF.